The 22 T cell receptor beta chains presented below share a single source sample, sequenced in a study of cytomegalovirus exposure and HLA in healthy donors (dated by TCRdb to 2016 to 2017). Receptors were amplified or captured by the immunoSEQ multiplex PCR assay. A mixture of 60 forward primers for TCR Vbeta segments and 13 reverse primers for TCR Jbeta segments was used in the multiplex PCR. TCRdb re-hosts the immuneACCESS table, in-frame sequences only. Its copies lack some clones; in the studies checked, an unresolved V gene accounts for under half of them, and the cause for the rest is not known. Present in this sample are tens of thousands of clones, less than 70% of which were seen just once. The ten largest clones capture about 21% of the sample. The sample consisted of PBMCs. All receptors come from a man aged 45-65 years in good health and CMV-seropositive.

V usage is TRBV7-2 and J usage is TRBJ2-1; D not certain. Germline V gene data show CDR1 as SGHTA and CDR2 as FQGNSA. The CDR3 contains 13 residues. V dropped 4 bases and J dropped 6 bases, with 10 bases sitting between them. The CDR3 DNA is TGTGCCAGCAGCTCCCAGGTCGGCAATGAGCAGTTCTTC. Its protein product is CASSSQVGNEQFF.

This clone appeared a single time. CDR3 sequence (DNA): TGTGCCAGCAGTGGCCCTAGCGGGATCCCCTACGAGCAGTACTTC. Translating gives CASSGPSGIPYEQYF. The rearrangement links TRBV6-1 to TRBJ2-7; TRBD2 matches 9 bases. The CDR3 consists of 15 residues. Germline-derived CDR1 and CDR2 are MNHNS and SASEGT. V was clipped by 4 bases and J by 2 bases; unmatched bases: 6.

This sequence joins TRBV18 and TRBJ2-2; D gene uncertain. Trimming shortened V by 1 base and J by 4 bases, and 7 bases separated the two germline ends. Per germline, CDR1 KGHSH and CDR2 LQKENI. The CDR3 has 14 amino acids. CDR3: CASSPLQATGELFF. The CDR3 nucleotides read TGTGCCAGCTCACCACTCCAAGCCACCGGGGAGCTGTTTTTT.

In this sample, this clone turned up a few times. V usage is TRBV28 and J usage is TRBJ2-7; 11 bases agree with TRBD1. With V trimmed by 7 bases and J by 4 bases, 12 bases remained unmatched. Germline V lookup: CDR1 MDHEN, CDR2 SYDVKM. This CDR3 has 16 residues. The chain's CDR3 is CASTGTGGKGGYEQYF. The CDR3 DNA sequence: TGTGCCAGCACGGGGACAGGGGGTAAAGGAGGATACGAGCAGTACTTC.

The chain couples TRBV15 to TRBJ2-3, with D perhaps matching TRBD2 (5 bases). The CDR3 contains 12 residues. In germline, CDR1 is LNHNV, CDR2 YYDKDF (reference sequence). Trimming removed 3 bases from V and 8 bases from J, with 9 bases in between. CDR3 protein: CATSSGEGTQYF. CDR3 DNA sequence: TGTGCCACCAGCAGCGGCGAGGGTACGCAGTATTTT.

This clone was seen only once. This chain joins TRBV4-1 and TRBJ1-1, with D unclear. Germline CDR1 and CDR2: MGHRA and YSYEKL. The CDR3 spans 14 residues. V was clipped by 3 bases and J by 4 bases, with 12 bases between them. The CDR3 loop is CASSQEGLLTEAFF. Written as DNA, the CDR3 is TGCGCCAGCAGCCAGGAGGGCTTACTCACTGAAGCTTTCTTT.

This clone was seen a handful of times. J is TRBJ1-2 and V is TRBV28, with TRBD1 matching over 10 bases. V was clipped by 5 bases and J by 8 bases; unmatched bases: 11. The CDR3 contains 15 residues. Germline CDR1 is MDHEN and CDR2 is SYDVKM. CDR3 protein: CASSAGRGQGKGYTF. Here the CDR3 DNA reads TGTGCCAGCAGTGCTGGCCGGGGACAGGGGAAAGGCTACACCTTC.

The gene calls are TRBV7-2 and TRBJ2-1, with D tentatively TRBD2 (6 bases). This CDR3 has 13 residues. CDR1 is SGHTA, CDR2 FQGNSA, per germline. V was pared by 4 bases and J by 4 bases, with 8 bases between. The CDR3 coding sequence is TGTGCCAGCAGCTACGGGACTTACAATGAGCAGTTCTTC. Translated: CASSYGTYNEQFF.

The chain couples TRBV5-6 to TRBJ2-5; TRBD2 agrees at 12 bases. V lost 4 bases, J lost 0 bases, and 13 bases stayed unmatched. The length of the CDR3 is 19 residues. Germline lookup yields CDR1 SGHDT and CDR2 YYEEEE. In DNA form, the CDR3 reads TGTGCCAGCAGCCCTCGGTGGGCTAGCGGGAGGGCTGACCAAGAGACCCAGTACTTC. It translates to CASSPRWASGRADQETQYF.

The V and J genes are TRBV5-6 and TRBJ1-2; D is uncertain. Germline lookup yields CDR1 SGHDT and CDR2 YYEEEE. The germline V and J ends were trimmed by 2 bases and 10 bases, with 12 bases remaining between them. The CDR3 spans 12 residues. The CDR3 protein is CASSFSTGDYTF. CDR3 DNA: TGTGCCAGCAGCTTTTCGACGGGAGACTACACCTTC.

This clone was counted a single time. The chain joins TRBV4-1 to TRBJ2-5; 9 bases match TRBD2. Unmatched junction bases numbered 3, after V lost 2 bases and J lost 2 bases. Per germline, CDR1 MGHRA and CDR2 YSYEKL. The CDR3 covers 15 residues. Here the CDR3 DNA reads TGCGCCAGCAGCCAACGGACTAGCGTTCAAGAGACCCAGTACTTC. Residues: CASSQRTSVQETQYF.

This chain links TRBV30 with TRBJ1-5; 9 bases line up with TRBD1. Trimming removed 3 bases from V and 4 bases from J; junction bases left unmatched: 7. Per the germline V gene, CDR1 is GTSNPN and CDR2 is SVGIG (reference sequence). The CDR3 is 15 amino acids. CDR3 loop: CAWSQGQGPNQPQHF. In nucleotides, the CDR3 is TGTGCCTGGAGCCAGGGACAGGGACCAAATCAGCCCCAGCATTTT.

The chain employs TRBV5-6 and TRBJ1-5; D not certain. The V gene lost 4 bases and the J gene lost 3 bases, with 11 bases spanning the gap. The CDR3 loop spans 14 amino acids. Per germline, CDR1 SGHDT and CDR2 YYEEEE. The CDR3 nucleotides read TGTGCCAGCAGCAACCCGGAGCTCAATCAGCCCCAGCATTTT. The encoded protein is CASSNPELNQPQHF.

The genes are TRBV6-5 and TRBJ1-5; TRBD1 is a possible D gene (6 bases). The CDR3 is made up of 14 amino acids. Trimming removed 6 bases at V and 9 bases at J, with 18 bases between. The germline V gene has CDR1 MNHEY and CDR2 SVGAGI. CDR3 amino acids: CASSSGAGGGPQHF. CDR3 sequence (DNA): TGTGCCAGCAGCTCAGGGGCAGGCGGCGGGCCCCAGCATTTT.

The rearrangement joins TRBV15 to TRBJ1-1; the D is unclear. The germline V and J ends were trimmed by 0 bases and 1 base, with 6 bases remaining between them. The CDR3 sequence is 14 residues long. CDR1 is LNHNV and CDR2 is YYDKDF in the germline V gene (reference sequence). The CDR3 region is CATSRDLANTEAFF. The DNA of the CDR3 is TGTGCCACCAGCAGAGATCTAGCGAACACTGAAGCTTTCTTT.

The V call is TRBV5-4, the J call TRBJ1-2; the match to TRBD1 covers 7 bases. The CDR3 sequence is 14 residues long. CDR1 SGHNT and CDR2 YYREEE come from the germline V gene (reference sequence). The trim removed 1 base at V and 4 bases at J, leaving 4 bases unmatched. The DNA of the CDR3 is TGTGCCAGCAGCTTGCAGGGGGATGCCTATGGCTACACCTTC. It codes for CASSLQGDAYGYTF. The full variable domain, in which reference TRBV5-4 and TRBJ1-2 provide the parts outside the CDR3, is ETGVTQSPTHLIKTRGQQVTLRCSSQSGHNTVSWYQQALGQGPQFIFQYYREEENGRGNFPPRFSGLQFPNYSSELNVNALELDDSALYLCASSLQGDAYGYTFGSGTRLTVV.

This clone occurred a few times. The V and J genes are TRBV4-2 and TRBJ1-3; no reliable D call. Trimming stripped 1 base from V and 8 bases from J, with 6 bases between. The CDR3 sequence is 12 residues long. Looked up from germline, CDR1 is LGHNA and CDR2 is YNFKEQ. Here the CDR3 reads CASSQVRDTIYF. CDR3 bases: TGTGCCAGCAGCCAAGTCCGTGACACCATATATTTT.

As DNA, the CDR3 is TGTGCCAGCAGTGTTCAGCGGGGGGGTGATACGCAGTATTTT. This translates into CASSVQRGGDTQYF. V usage is TRBV2 and J usage is TRBJ2-3, with TRBD2 matching 10 bases. V shed 4 bases and J 6 bases; nucleotides not matched to a gene: 4. There are 14 residues in the CDR3. Looked up from germline, CDR1 is SNHLY and CDR2 is FYNNEI.

The V gene is TRBV2, the J gene TRBJ1-5; 7 bases fit TRBD1. Trimming removed 5 bases from V and 5 bases from J; junction bases left unmatched: 9. Germline lookup yields CDR1 SNHLY and CDR2 FYNNEI. The CDR3 extends over 15 amino acids. The CDR3 nucleotides are TGTGCCAGCAGTCGCGGGAGGGGGCTTCATCAGCCCCAGCATTTT. Translation: CASSRGRGLHQPQHF.

The CDR3 bases are TGTGCCGCCCGGTGGACAGGGGGCAGCGGGGCCAACGTCCTGACTTTC. Encoded protein: CAARWTGGSGANVLTF. The gene calls are TRBV28 and TRBJ2-6; 11 bases are a match to TRBD1. Germline V gene data show CDR1 as MDHEN and CDR2 as SYDVKM. V lost 11 bases to trimming and J lost 4 bases; unmatched junction nucleotides: 10. The CDR3 spans 16 residues.

The rearrangement links TRBV28 to TRBJ2-2; possible D gene TRBD2, 6 bases. This CDR3 comprises 16 residues. Germline V lookup: CDR1 MDHEN, CDR2 SYDVKM. Trimming took off 5 bases at V and 0 bases at J, with 13 bases between the two ends. For the CDR3, the DNA is TGTGCCAGCAGTGACCTAGCGAGAACGAACACCGGGGAGCTGTTTTTT. It specifies CASSDLARTNTGELFF.

The gene calls are TRBV30 and TRBJ2-5; the match to TRBD2 covers 8 bases. The germline V gene has CDR1 GTSNPN and CDR2 SVGIG (reference sequence). The CDR3 runs 13 residues. The trim removed 5 bases at V and 0 bases at J, leaving 2 bases unmatched. The DNA of the CDR3 is TGTGCCTGGGTAGCGGGGAACCAAGAGACCCAGTACTTC. It specifies CAWVAGNQETQYF.